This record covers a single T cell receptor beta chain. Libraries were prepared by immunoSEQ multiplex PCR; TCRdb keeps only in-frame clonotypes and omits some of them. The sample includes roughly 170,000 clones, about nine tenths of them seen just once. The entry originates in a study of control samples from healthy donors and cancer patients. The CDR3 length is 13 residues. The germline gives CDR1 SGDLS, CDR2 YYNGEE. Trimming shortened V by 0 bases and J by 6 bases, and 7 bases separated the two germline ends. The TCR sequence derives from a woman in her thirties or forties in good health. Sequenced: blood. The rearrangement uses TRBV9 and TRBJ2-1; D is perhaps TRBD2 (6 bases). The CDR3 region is CASSVALANEQFF. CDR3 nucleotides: TGTGCCAGCAGCGTAGCACTAGCCAATGAGCAGTTCTTC.